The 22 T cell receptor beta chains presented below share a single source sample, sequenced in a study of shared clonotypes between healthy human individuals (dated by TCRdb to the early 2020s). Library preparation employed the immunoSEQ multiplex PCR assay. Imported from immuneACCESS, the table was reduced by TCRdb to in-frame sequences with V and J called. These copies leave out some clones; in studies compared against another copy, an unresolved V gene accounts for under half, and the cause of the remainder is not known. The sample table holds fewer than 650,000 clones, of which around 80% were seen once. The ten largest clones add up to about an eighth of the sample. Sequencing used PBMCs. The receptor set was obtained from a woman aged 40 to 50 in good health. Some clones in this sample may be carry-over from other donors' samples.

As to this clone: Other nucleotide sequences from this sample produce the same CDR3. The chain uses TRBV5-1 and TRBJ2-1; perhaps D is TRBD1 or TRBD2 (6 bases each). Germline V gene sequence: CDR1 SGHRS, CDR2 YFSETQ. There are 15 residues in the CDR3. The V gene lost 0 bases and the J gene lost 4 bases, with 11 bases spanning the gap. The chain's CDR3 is CASSLDQGTYNEQFF. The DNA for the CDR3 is TGCGCCAGCAGCTTGGACCAGGGGACTTACAATGAGCAGTTCTTC.

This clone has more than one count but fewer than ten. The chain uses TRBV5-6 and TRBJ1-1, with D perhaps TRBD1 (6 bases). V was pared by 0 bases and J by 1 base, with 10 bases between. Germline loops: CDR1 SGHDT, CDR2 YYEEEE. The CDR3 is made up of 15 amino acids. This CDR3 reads CASSLGQAPNTEAFF. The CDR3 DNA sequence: TGTGCCAGCAGCTTGGGACAGGCCCCGAACACTGAAGCTTTCTTT.

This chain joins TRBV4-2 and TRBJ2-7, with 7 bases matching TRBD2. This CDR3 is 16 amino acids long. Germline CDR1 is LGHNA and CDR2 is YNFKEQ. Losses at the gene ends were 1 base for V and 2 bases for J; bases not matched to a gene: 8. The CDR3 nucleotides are TGTGCCAGCAGCCAAGCTATGGCGGGAGTAACCTACGAGCAGTACTTC. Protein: CASSQAMAGVTYEQYF.

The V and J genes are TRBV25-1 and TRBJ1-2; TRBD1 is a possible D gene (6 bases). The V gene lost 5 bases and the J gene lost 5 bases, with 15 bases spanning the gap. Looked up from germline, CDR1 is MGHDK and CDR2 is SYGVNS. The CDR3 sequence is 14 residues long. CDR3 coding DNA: TGTGCCAGCAGTCTGGCGGGGGGCACATATGGCTACACCTTC. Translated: CASSLAGGTYGYTF.

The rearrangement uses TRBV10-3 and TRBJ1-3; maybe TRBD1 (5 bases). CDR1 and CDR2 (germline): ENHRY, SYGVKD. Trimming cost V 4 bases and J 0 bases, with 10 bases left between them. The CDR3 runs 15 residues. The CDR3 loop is CAISVGGISGNTIYF. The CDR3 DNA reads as TGTGCCATCAGTGTTGGGGGAATCTCTGGAAACACCATATATTTT.

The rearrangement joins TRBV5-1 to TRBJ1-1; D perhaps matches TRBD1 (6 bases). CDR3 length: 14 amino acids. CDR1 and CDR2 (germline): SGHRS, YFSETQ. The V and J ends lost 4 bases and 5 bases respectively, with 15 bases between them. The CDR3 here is CASSPGTSLTEAFF. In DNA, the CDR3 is TGCGCCAGCAGCCCTGGGACATCTTTGACTGAAGCTTTCTTT.

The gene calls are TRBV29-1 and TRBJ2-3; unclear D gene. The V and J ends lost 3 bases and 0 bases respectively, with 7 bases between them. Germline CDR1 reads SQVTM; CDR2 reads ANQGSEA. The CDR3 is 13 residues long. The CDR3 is CSVDSTSTDTQYF. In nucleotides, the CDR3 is TGCAGCGTTGACAGCACAAGCACAGATACGCAGTATTTT.

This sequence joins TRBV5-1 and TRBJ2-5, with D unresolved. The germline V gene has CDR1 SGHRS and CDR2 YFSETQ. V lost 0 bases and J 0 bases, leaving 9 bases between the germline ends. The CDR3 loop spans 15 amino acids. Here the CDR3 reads CASSLGREDQETQYF. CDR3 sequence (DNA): TGCGCCAGCAGCTTGGGTCGTGAGGACCAAGAGACCCAGTACTTC. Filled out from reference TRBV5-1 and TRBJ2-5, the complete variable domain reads KAGVTQTPRYLIKTRGQQVTLSCSPISGHRSVSWYQQTPGQGLQFLFEYFSETQRNKGNFPGRFSGRQFSNSRSEMNVSTLELGDSALYLCASSLGREDQETQYFGPGTRLLVL.

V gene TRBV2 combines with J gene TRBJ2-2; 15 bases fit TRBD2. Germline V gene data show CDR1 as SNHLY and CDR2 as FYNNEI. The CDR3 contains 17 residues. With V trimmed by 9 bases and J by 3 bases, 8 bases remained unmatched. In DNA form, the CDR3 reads TGTGCCAGTTTAAAAGGACTAGCGGGAGGGGACACCGGGGAGCTGTTTTTT. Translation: CASLKGLAGGDTGELFF. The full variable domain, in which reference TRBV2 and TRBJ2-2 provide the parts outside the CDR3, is EPEVTQTPSHQVTQMGQEVILRCVPISNHLYFYWYRQILGQKVEFLVSFYNNEISEKSEIFDDQFSVERPDGSNFTLKIRSTKLEDSAMYFCASLKGLAGGDTGELFFGEGSRLTVL.

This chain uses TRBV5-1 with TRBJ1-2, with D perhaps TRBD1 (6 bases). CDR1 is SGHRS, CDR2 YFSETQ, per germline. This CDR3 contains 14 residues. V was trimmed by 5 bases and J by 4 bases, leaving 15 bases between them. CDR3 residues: CASSPTGTFYGYTF. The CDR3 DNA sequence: TGCGCCAGCAGTCCGACCGGGACATTCTATGGCTACACCTTC. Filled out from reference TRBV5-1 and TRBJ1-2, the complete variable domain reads KAGVTQTPRYLIKTRGQQVTLSCSPISGHRSVSWYQQTPGQGLQFLFEYFSETQRNKGNFPGRFSGRQFSNSRSEMNVSTLELGDSALYLCASSPTGTFYGYTFGSGTRLTVV.

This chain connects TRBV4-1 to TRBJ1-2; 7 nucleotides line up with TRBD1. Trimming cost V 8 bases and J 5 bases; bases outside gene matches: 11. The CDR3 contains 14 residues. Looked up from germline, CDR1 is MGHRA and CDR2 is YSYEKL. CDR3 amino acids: CASGPGQQTYGYTF. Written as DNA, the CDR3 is TGCGCCAGCGGACCGGGACAGCAAACTTATGGCTACACCTTC.

The CDR3 coding sequence is TGTGCCAGCAGTCGCCCGACCAGGGTGGTGTCAGATACGCAGTATTTT. It yields the protein CASSRPTRVVSDTQYF. The chain employs TRBV27 and TRBJ2-3; the D gene is possibly TRBD1 (5 bases). The germline gives CDR1 MNHEY, CDR2 SMNVEV (reference sequence). V lost 5 bases and J lost 4, with 19 bases in between. The CDR3 sequence is 16 residues long.

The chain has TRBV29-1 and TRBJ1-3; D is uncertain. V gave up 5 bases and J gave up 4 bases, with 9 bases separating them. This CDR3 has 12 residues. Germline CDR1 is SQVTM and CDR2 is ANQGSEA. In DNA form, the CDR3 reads TGCAGCGTTCGGGTAACCGGAAACACCATATATTTT. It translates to CSVRVTGNTIYF.

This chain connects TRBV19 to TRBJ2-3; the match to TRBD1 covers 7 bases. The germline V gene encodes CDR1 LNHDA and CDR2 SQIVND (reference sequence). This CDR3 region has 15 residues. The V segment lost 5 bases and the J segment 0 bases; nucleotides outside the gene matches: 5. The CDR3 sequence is CASSQRQGSTDTQYF. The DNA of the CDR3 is TGTGCCAGTAGTCAACGACAGGGCAGCACAGATACGCAGTATTTT.

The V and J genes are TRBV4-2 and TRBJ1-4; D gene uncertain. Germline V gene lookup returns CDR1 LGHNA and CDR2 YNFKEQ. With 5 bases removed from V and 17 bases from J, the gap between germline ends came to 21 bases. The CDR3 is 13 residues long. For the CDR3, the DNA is TGTGCCAGCAGCTTGGCCGGAACAGAGAAGAGATTTTTT. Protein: CASSLAGTEKRFF.

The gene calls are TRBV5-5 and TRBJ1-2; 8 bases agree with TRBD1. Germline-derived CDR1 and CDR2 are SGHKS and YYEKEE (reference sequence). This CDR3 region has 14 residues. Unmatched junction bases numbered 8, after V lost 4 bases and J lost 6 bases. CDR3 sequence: CASSPGQALHGYTF. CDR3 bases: TGTGCCAGCAGCCCGGGACAGGCTCTCCATGGCTACACCTTC.

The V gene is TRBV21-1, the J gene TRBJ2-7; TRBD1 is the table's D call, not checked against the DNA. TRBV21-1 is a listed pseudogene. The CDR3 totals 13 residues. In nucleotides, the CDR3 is TGTGCCAGCAGCAAAGAGGCACAGGCCGAGCAGTACTTC. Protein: CASSKEAQAEQYF.

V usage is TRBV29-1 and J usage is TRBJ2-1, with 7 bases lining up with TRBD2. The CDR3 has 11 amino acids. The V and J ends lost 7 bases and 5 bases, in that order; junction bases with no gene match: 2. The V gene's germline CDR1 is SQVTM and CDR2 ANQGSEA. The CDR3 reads CSATSDNEQFF. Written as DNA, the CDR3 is TGCAGCGCTACTAGCGACAATGAGCAGTTCTTC.

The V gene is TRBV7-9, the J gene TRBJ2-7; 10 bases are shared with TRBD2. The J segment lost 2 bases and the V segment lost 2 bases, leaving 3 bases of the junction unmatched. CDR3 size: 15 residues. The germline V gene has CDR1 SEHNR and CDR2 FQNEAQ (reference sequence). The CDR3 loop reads CASSLTSGAPYEQYF. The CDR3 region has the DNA TGTGCCAGCAGCTTAACTAGCGGGGCTCCCTACGAGCAGTACTTC.

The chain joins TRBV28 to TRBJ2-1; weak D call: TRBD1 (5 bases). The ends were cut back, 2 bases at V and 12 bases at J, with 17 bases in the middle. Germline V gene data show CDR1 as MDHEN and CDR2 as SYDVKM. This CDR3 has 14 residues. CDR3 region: CASSLRQSSRGQFF. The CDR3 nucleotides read TGTGCCAGCAGTTTAAGACAGTCGTCTCGAGGGCAGTTCTTC.

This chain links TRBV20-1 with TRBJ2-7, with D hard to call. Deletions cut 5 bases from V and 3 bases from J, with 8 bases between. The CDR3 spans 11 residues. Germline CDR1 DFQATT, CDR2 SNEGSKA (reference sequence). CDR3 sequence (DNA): TGCAGTGCTGGACCCGACTACGAGCAGTACTTC. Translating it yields CSAGPDYEQYF.

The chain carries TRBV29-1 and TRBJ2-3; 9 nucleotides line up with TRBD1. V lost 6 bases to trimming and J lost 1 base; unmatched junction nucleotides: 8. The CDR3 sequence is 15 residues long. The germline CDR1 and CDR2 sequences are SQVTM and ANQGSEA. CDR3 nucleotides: TGCAGCGTCAATGGCCGGGACAGGGGCACAGATACGCAGTATTTT. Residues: CSVNGRDRGTDTQYF.